The rows below give T cell receptor beta chains drawn from one sample of a study of shared clonotypes between healthy human individuals. The method was immunoSEQ multiplex PCR; TCRdb's version includes in-frame clones alone and lacks a portion of them. The table includes over a million clones, around 97% detected once. The sequencing sample was made of naive CD4+ T cells sorted from blood. Receptor source: a man aged 25-45 years in good health. CDR3s include the opening cysteine and the closing phenylalanine or tryptophan. Fields, in order: D gene, V gene, clone size, J gene, CDR3 protein, CDR3 DNA. D genes are given only for firm matches. The size entry is marked missing in some rows and otherwise reads once, few, many or a size class.

.	TRBV2	.	TRBJ2-7	CASSEAPGGEQYF	TGTGCCAGCAGTGAAGCGCCGGGCGGTGAGCAGTACTTC
TRBD1	TRBV6-1	.	TRBJ1-2	CASSAKTDRGAYTF	TGTGCCAGCAGTGCCAAGACGGACAGGGGGGCCTACACCTTC
TRBD2	TRBV27	.	TRBJ2-1	CASSSGLAGVIGYNEQFF	TGTGCCAGCAGTTCGGGACTAGCGGGAGTGATAGGATACAATGAGCAGTTCTTC
.	TRBV5-8	.	TRBJ2-7	CASSLGPILEQYF	TGTGCCAGCAGCCTAGGACCGATTCTAGAGCAGTACTTC
.	TRBV5-4	.	TRBJ2-3	CASRAAVSTRSTDTQYF	TGTGCCAGCAGGGCAGCAGTATCAACAAGAAGCACAGATACGCAGTATTTT
TRBD1	TRBV27	.	TRBJ1-1	CASSPRTGRNTEAFF	TGTGCCAGCAGTCCGAGGACAGGGCGGAACACTGAAGCTTTCTTT
TRBD1	TRBV29-1	.	TRBJ1-2	CSARGQDPGYTF	TGCAGCGCCCGGGGACAGGATCCCGGCTACACCTTC
.	TRBV15	.	TRBJ2-3	CATSRDALGDTQYF	TGTGCCACCAGCAGAGACGCGTTGGGGGATACGCAGTATTTT
.	TRBV28	.	TRBJ1-2	CASSHLQGMLGYTF	TGTGCCAGCAGTCACCTCCAGGGTATGTTAGGCTACACCTTC
TRBD2	TRBV27	.	TRBJ2-7	CASTGLAGAWEQYF	TGTGCCAGCACGGGACTAGCGGGAGCTTGGGAGCAGTACTTC
TRBD1	TRBV15	.	TRBJ1-5	CATSKGGRDQPQHF	TGTGCCACCAGCAAAGGGGGCCGAGATCAGCCCCAGCATTTT
.	TRBV6-1	.	TRBJ1-1	CASSEAFPASIFMNTEAFF	TGTGCCAGCAGTGAAGCGTTCCCGGCCAGCATATTCATGAACACTGAAGCTTTCTTT
.	TRBV10-3	.	TRBJ1-2	CAISESRGAHNGYTF	TGTGCCATCAGTGAGTCTCGGGGGGCTCACAATGGCTACACCTTC
TRBD1	TRBV5-1	once	TRBJ2-1	CASSFGTGVRDEQFF	TGCGCCAGCAGCTTTGGGACAGGGGTTCGGGATGAGCAGTTCTTC
.	TRBV27	.	TRBJ2-1	CASSFSLLDNEQFF	TGTGCCAGCAGTTTTTCTTTGCTAGACAATGAGCAGTTCTTC
TRBD1	TRBV2	.	TRBJ1-2	CAGTGGDNYGYTF	TGTGCCGGAACAGGGGGAGACAACTATGGCTACACCTTC
TRBD1	TRBV28	.	TRBJ1-2	CASRTGALKGGYTF	TGTGCCAGCAGGACAGGGGCCCTCAAAGGTGGCTACACCTTC
TRBD1	TRBV7-9	.	TRBJ2-2	CASSRDRATGELFF	TGTGCCAGCAGCCGGGACAGGGCAACCGGGGAGCTGTTTTTT
.	TRBV15	.	TRBJ2-2	CATSIGPGELFF	TGTGCCACCAGCATCGGGCCCGGGGAGCTGTTTTTT
TRBD2	TRBV5-4	.	TRBJ2-7	CASSPVPGLAGGGEQYF	TGTGCCAGCAGCCCAGTCCCGGGACTAGCGGGAGGGGGCGAGCAGTACTTC
.	TRBV29-1	.	TRBJ2-3	CSVAIGQASTDTQYF	TGCAGCGTGGCCATTGGACAAGCTAGCACAGATACGCAGTATTTT
.	TRBV4-1	.	TRBJ2-1	CASSQDLPTASSYNEQFF	TGCGCCAGCAGCCAAGATCTACCTACAGCAAGCTCCTACAATGAGCAGTTCTTC
TRBD2	TRBV2	.	TRBJ2-7	CASSEELAGFYEQYF	TGTGCCAGCAGTGAAGAGCTAGCGGGTTTCTACGAGCAGTACTTC
.	TRBV13	once	TRBJ1-2	CATTSKQGGNYGYTF	TGTGCCACCACAAGTAAGCAGGGAGGAAACTATGGCTACACCTTC
.	TRBV28	.	TRBJ1-2	CASSLLGAHGYTF	TGTGCCAGCAGTTTATTGGGGGCGCATGGCTACACCTTC
.	TRBV9	.	TRBJ2-7	CASSVEADRSYEQYF	TGTGCCAGCAGCGTTGAAGCGGACCGTTCCTACGAGCAGTACTTC
.	TRBV15	.	TRBJ2-7	CATSRGGAYYEQYF	TGTGCCACCAGCAGAGGAGGGGCCTACTACGAGCAGTACTTC
TRBD2	TRBV4-2	once	TRBJ2-6	CASSQGGGRESGANVLTF	TGTGCCAGCAGCCAAGGAGGCGGGAGGGAGTCTGGGGCCAACGTCCTGACTTTC
.	TRBV7-2	.	TRBJ2-1	CASSLVGGTYNEQFF	TGTGCCAGCAGCTTAGTGGGCGGGACCTACAATGAGCAGTTCTTC
TRBD2	TRBV6-1	.	TRBJ2-5	CASSGSGSVSETQYF	TGTGCCAGCAGTGGCAGCGGGAGCGTTTCGGAGACCCAGTACTTC
TRBD2	TRBV2	.	TRBJ2-7	CASNEAGLINEQYF	TGTGCCAGCAACGAAGCGGGACTAATCAACGAGCAGTACTTC
.	TRBV28	.	TRBJ1-1	CASSSGWTEAFF	TGTGCCAGCAGTTCAGGGTGGACTGAAGCTTTCTTT
TRBD1	TRBV6-1	.	TRBJ1-1	CASSENHRGPAATEAFF	TGTGCCAGCAGTGAAAATCACAGGGGGCCGGCTGCCACTGAAGCTTTCTTT